A selection of T cell receptor beta chains follows, all from one sample in a study of blood T cell repertoires in COVID-19. Only in-frame clones appear in the TCRdb table, and some are missing; sequencing was by immunoSEQ multiplex PCR. The table has approximately 240,000 clones, 87% seen once. Source material: peripheral blood. These receptors came from a woman aged 18-29 years who had recovered from COVID-19. Each CDR3 is given with its conserved first and last residue. Each record gives: V gene, J gene, D gene, clone size, CDR3 protein, CDR3 DNA. A D gene is named only where the DNA matches it firmly. Rows give clone size only sometimes, using once, few, many, or a class for an expanded clone.

TRBV7-9	TRBJ2-7	TRBD2	NA	CASSFDDLTSGRSSYEQYF	TGTGCCAGCAGCTTTGACGACCTAACTAGCGGGAGGAGCTCCTACGAGCAGTACTTC
TRBV7-9	TRBJ1-2	NA	once	CASSPSTTPGGYTF	TGTGCCAGCAGCCCTAGTACCACCCCTGGAGGCTACACCTTC
TRBV20-1	TRBJ2-1	TRBD2	NA	CSASLAGVRNEQFF	TGCAGTGCTAGTCTAGCGGGAGTGCGTAATGAGCAGTTCTTC
TRBV15	TRBJ1-4	NA	NA	CATSVRPTYHSATNEKLFF	TGTGCCACCAGCGTTCGTCCGACATACCATTCCGCAACTAATGAAAAACTGTTTTTT
TRBV6-1	TRBJ1-2	TRBD1	NA	CASSGKRGTGIAGYTF	TGTGCCAGCAGTGGAAAGAGGGGGACAGGGATAGCGGGCTACACCTTC
TRBV27	TRBJ2-1	TRBD1	NA	CASSKQGFMYNEQFF	TGTGCCAGCAGTAAACAGGGGTTTATGTACAATGAGCAGTTCTTC
TRBV4-1	TRBJ2-7	TRBD1	NA	CASSRTWTGGYEQYF	TGCGCCAGCAGCCGGACCTGGACAGGGGGCTACGAGCAGTACTTC
TRBV25-1	TRBJ1-4	TRBD1	NA	CASSEMTGTGYEKLFF	TGTGCCAGCAGTGAGATGACCGGGACAGGGTATGAAAAACTGTTTTTT
TRBV9	TRBJ1-1	TRBD1	NA	CASSPSGQPNTEAFF	TGTGCCAGCAGCCCCTCGGGACAGCCGAACACTGAAGCTTTCTTT
TRBV6-2/TRBV6-3	TRBJ2-3	TRBD2	NA	CASSFTSGRISTDTQYF	TGTGCCAGCAGTTTTACTAGCGGGAGGATTAGCACAGATACGCAGTATTTT
TRBV6-6	TRBJ1-2	NA	NA	CASRRRTEALYGYTF	TGTGCCAGCAGACGAAGGACAGAGGCACTCTATGGCTACACCTTC
TRBV11-2	TRBJ2-1	NA	once	CASSLVSGYNEQFF	TGTGCCAGCAGCTTAGTATCAGGTTACAATGAGCAGTTCTTC
TRBV21-1	TRBJ1-5	NA	NA	CASIQNRGPGNQPQHF	TGTGCCAGCATCCAAAATCGGGGTCCGGGCAATCAGCCCCAGCATTTT
TRBV2	TRBJ2-2	TRBD2	NA	CASREREGRTGELFF	TGTGCCAGCAGGGAGCGGGAGGGCCGCACCGGGGAGCTGTTTTTT
TRBV30	TRBJ2-6	TRBD1	NA	CAWSRGGTGVTGANVLTF	TGTGCCTGGAGTCGTGGGGGGACAGGGGTAACTGGGGCCAACGTCCTGACTTTC
TRBV19	TRBJ1-1	NA	NA	CASSIGGSEAFF	TGTGCCAGTAGTATTGGAGGAAGTGAAGCTTTCTTT
TRBV6-2/TRBV6-3	TRBJ1-5	NA	NA	CASSHSKKQGIVQPQHF	TGTGCCAGCAGTCACTCTAAAAAACAGGGAATAGTGCAGCCCCAGCATTTT
TRBV6-1	TRBJ1-1	NA	NA	CASSDRYTEAFF	TGTGCCAGCAGTGACAGATACACTGAAGCTTTCTTT
TRBV29-1	TRBJ2-1	TRBD2	NA	CSVSSGRAGINEQFF	TGCAGCGTTTCTAGCGGGAGGGCCGGTATCAATGAGCAGTTCTTC
TRBV24-1	TRBJ1-5	TRBD1	NA	CATSERGTDNQPQHF	TGTGCCACCAGTGAGCGAGGGACAGACAATCAGCCCCAGCATTTT
TRBV24-1	TRBJ2-7	TRBD1	NA	CATSWTRDRIYEQYF	TGTGCCACCAGTTGGACACGGGACAGGATCTACGAGCAGTACTTC
TRBV12-3/TRBV12-4	TRBJ1-5	TRBD1	NA	CASSRDRDQPQHF	TGTGCCAGCAGTCGGGACAGGGACCAGCCCCAGCATTTT
TRBV6-6	TRBJ2-7	TRBD2	once	CASSRQTSGSTYEQYF	TGTGCCAGCAGCCGACAGACTAGCGGGAGCACCTACGAGCAGTACTTC
TRBV2	TRBJ2-1	NA	NA	CASTRDIQSSYNEQFF	TGTGCCAGCACCCGGGACATTCAGAGCTCCTACAATGAGCAGTTCTTC
TRBV7-6	TRBJ1-1	NA	NA	CASSLGYNTEAFF	TGTGCCAGCAGCTTAGGCTATAACACTGAAGCTTTCTTT
TRBV13	TRBJ1-2	TRBD1	NA	CASRPGTGFKRDGGYTF	TGTGCCAGCAGACCCGGGACAGGGTTTAAGAGAGACGGTGGCTACACCTTC
TRBV7-9	TRBJ1-5	NA	NA	CASSFSRGSNQPQHF	TGTGCCAGCAGCTTCTCGAGGGGGAGCAATCAGCCCCAGCATTTT
TRBV6-2/TRBV6-3	TRBJ2-3	TRBD1	NA	CASSYAGTGGTDTQYF	TGTGCCAGCAGTTACGCCGGGACAGGGGGCACAGATACGCAGTATTTT
TRBV9	TRBJ2-5	TRBD2	NA	CASSVGIAGTETQYF	TGTGCCAGCAGCGTAGGAATAGCGGGAACAGAGACCCAGTACTTC
TRBV12-3/TRBV12-4	TRBJ1-4	NA	NA	CASSQRRNEKLFF	TGTGCCAGCAGCCAGCGTAGGAATGAAAAACTGTTTTTT
TRBV6-6	TRBJ2-1	TRBD2	NA	CASSETSGRYNEQFF	TGTGCCAGCAGTGAGACTAGCGGGAGATACAATGAGCAGTTCTTC
TRBV10-3	TRBJ2-5	TRBD1	NA	CATSGTGRETQYF	TGTGCCACCTCCGGGACAGGGAGAGAGACCCAGTACTTC
TRBV7-2	TRBJ2-1	NA	NA	CASSLDGGSGYEQFF	TGTGCCAGCAGCTTAGATGGGGGGAGTGGGTATGAGCAGTTCTTC
TRBV4-1	TRBJ2-7	TRBD1	NA	CASSQRTGLTYEQYF	TGCGCCAGCAGCCAGAGGACAGGGCTTACATACGAGCAGTACTTC
TRBV20-1	TRBJ1-4	NA	NA	CSASALGGTNEKLFF	TGCAGTGCTAGTGCTCTGGGGGGGACTAATGAAAAACTGTTTTTT
TRBV7-9	TRBJ2-2	TRBD2	NA	CASSTSLRGLAGQKAGELFF	TGTGCCAGCAGCACATCCCTTAGGGGACTAGCGGGTCAAAAAGCGGGGGAGCTGTTTTTT
TRBV3-1/TRBV3-2	TRBJ2-5	NA	NA	CASSQGWTGAEETQYF	TGTGCCAGCAGCCAAGGATGGACGGGAGCCGAGGAGACCCAGTACTTC
TRBV13	TRBJ1-1	NA	NA	CASSRTQHNNVFF	TGTGCCAGCAGCCGTACACAGCACAACAATGTTTTCTTT
TRBV7-9	TRBJ1-1	NA	NA	CASSADWDTEAFF	TGTGCCAGCAGCGCCGACTGGGACACTGAAGCTTTCTTT
TRBV30	TRBJ1-4	NA	NA	CAWSSYMGRVFF	TGTGCCTGGAGTTCTTACATGGGGAGGGTGTTTTTT
TRBV5-4	TRBJ2-7	NA	NA	CASRNRQALGYEQYF	TGTGCCAGCAGGAACCGACAGGCCTTAGGCTACGAGCAGTACTTC
TRBV2	TRBJ2-3	TRBD2	NA	CASSEARFGGRVDTQYF	TGTGCCAGCAGTGAAGCGCGTTTTGGCGGGAGGGTGGATACGCAGTATTTT
TRBV27	TRBJ1-2	NA	few	CASSLKSQDYGYTF	TGTGCCAGCAGTTTAAAGTCACAGGACTATGGCTACACCTTC